The 27 T cell receptor beta chains below all came from one sample that was sequenced in a study of T cell responses to AZD1222 COVID-19 vaccine. Only in-frame clones appear in the TCRdb table, and some are missing; sequencing was by immunoSEQ multiplex PCR. The data hold approximately 64,000 clones, with about 83% observed a single time. The sequencing here drew on peripheral blood, taken on day 0 of AZD1222 vaccination. These receptors came from an adult in good health.

This clone turned up a few times. The rearrangement uses TRBV6-5 and TRBJ2-3; D possibly corresponds to TRBD1 (5 bases). The V gene's germline CDR1 is MNHEY and CDR2 SVGAGI. Trimming cost V 11 bases and J 0 bases, with 15 bases left between them. The CDR3 has 14 amino acids. The CDR3 sequence: CAAAQPGSTDTQYF. In DNA, the CDR3 is TGTGCCGCCGCGCAGCCAGGGAGCACAGATACGCAGTATTTT.

V usage is TRBV18 and J usage is TRBJ2-7, with no clear D. The CDR3 is 12 residues long. V was shortened by 1 base and J by 5 bases, with 6 bases between the two germline ends. In germline, CDR1 is KGHSH, CDR2 LQKENI. The CDR3 spells CASSPQGNEQYF. The CDR3 nucleotides are TGTGCCAGCTCACCACAGGGTAACGAGCAGTACTTC.

The J gene is TRBJ1-6, the V gene TRBV19; 7 bases map to TRBD1. This CDR3 has 15 residues. Germline-derived CDR1 and CDR2 are LNHDA and SQIVND (reference sequence). Germline trimming cut 4 bases from V and 3 bases from J; bases unmatched to any gene: 3. Written as DNA, the CDR3 is TGTGCCAGTAGTACCCAGGGGGACTATAATTCACCCCTCCACTTT. This codes for CASSTQGDYNSPLHF.

This sequence joins TRBV30 and TRBJ1-1, with a possible D match to TRBD1 (6 bases). The CDR3 has 14 amino acids. Trimming took off 3 bases at V and 4 bases at J, with 15 bases between the two ends. Germline V lookup: CDR1 GTSNPN, CDR2 SVGIG (reference sequence). The CDR3 spells CAWSRGGRGTEAFF. CDR3 nucleotide sequence: TGTGCCTGGAGCCGGGGGGGCAGGGGCACTGAAGCTTTCTTT.

The rearrangement links TRBV9 to TRBJ2-5; TRBD2 agrees at 12 bases. The junction had 9 bases not matched to a gene; V was cut back by 4 bases and J by 5 bases. CDR3 size: 16 residues. CDR1 and CDR2 (germline): SGDLS, YYNGEE. In DNA, the CDR3 is TGTGCCAGCAGCCCAGGACTAGCGGGGCCTAGGGAGACCCAGTACTTC. Protein: CASSPGLAGPRETQYF.

The rearrangement joins TRBV5-4 to TRBJ1-2, with D maybe TRBD1 (6 bases). V was shortened by 5 bases and J by 1 base, with 15 bases between the two germline ends. The CDR3 has 15 residues. The germline V gene has CDR1 SGHNT and CDR2 YYREEE (reference sequence). The CDR3 sequence: CASSEGGPGNYGYTF. As DNA, the CDR3 is TGTGCCAGCAGTGAGGGGGGGCCGGGTAACTATGGCTACACCTTC.

V gene TRBV6-5 combines with J gene TRBJ1-1; TRBD1 is a possible D gene (6 bases). The CDR3 has 14 amino acids. Germline-derived CDR1 and CDR2 are MNHEY and SVGAGI. The V end lost 2 bases, the J end lost 5 bases, and 12 bases lay between the germline ends. In DNA, the CDR3 is TGTGCCAGCAGTTACGGGGGGCGATTGACTGAAGCTTTCTTT. This sequence encodes CASSYGGRLTEAFF.

The chain uses TRBV18 and TRBJ1-2; 9 bases line up with TRBD1. CDR1 is KGHSH, CDR2 LQKENI, per germline. The CDR3 consists of 14 residues. V trimming: 5 bases; J trimming: 3 bases; junction bases outside the gene matches: 4. Written as DNA, the CDR3 is TGTGCCAGCTCAGGACAGGGGAGCGACTATGGCTACACCTTC. Translated: CASSGQGSDYGYTF.

The chain has TRBV12-3 or TRBV12-4 and TRBJ1-1; D gene uncertain. The CDR3 is made up of 13 amino acids. V was cut by 5 bases and J by 0 bases, with 7 bases left in between. CDR3 coding DNA: TGTGCCAGCAGTCGAATCTTGAACACTGAAGCTTTCTTT. It is translated as CASSRILNTEAFF.

The chain is built from TRBV3-1 (or the pseudogene TRBV3-2) and TRBJ1-6; TRBD1 is a possible D gene (5 bases). V dropped 0 bases and J dropped 9 bases, with 12 bases sitting between them. The CDR3 is 15 amino acids. The germline gives CDR1 LGHDT, CDR2 YNNKEL (reference sequence). The CDR3 DNA follows: TGTGCCAGCAGCCAAGATCCCAGGGTCGGTTCACCCCTCCACTTT. It specifies CASSQDPRVGSPLHF.

The J gene is TRBJ2-7, the V gene TRBV4-2; no clear D. CDR1 is LGHNA and CDR2 is YNFKEQ in the germline V gene. V was cut by 0 bases and J by 7 bases, with 19 bases left in between. CDR3 length equals 16 residues. DNA of the CDR3: TGTGCCAGCAGCCAAGACGTTCTAGGAGCCCTACGGGAGCAGTACTTC. This encodes CASSQDVLGALREQYF.

The gene calls are TRBV12-3 or TRBV12-4 and TRBJ1-2; 7 positions match TRBD1. The ends lost 7 bases at V and 6 bases at J; junction bases unmatched: 8. The CDR3 covers 13 residues. The CDR3 region is CASTTRQGDGYTF. DNA of the CDR3: TGTGCCAGCACAACCCGGCAGGGGGATGGCTACACCTTC.

The chain joins TRBV30 to TRBJ1-4; 9 nucleotides align to TRBD1. The CDR3 loop spans 14 amino acids. Germline CDR1 GTSNPN, CDR2 SVGIG (reference sequence). V was pared by 5 bases and J by 3 bases, with 4 bases of the junction left unmatched. The CDR3 here is CAWHRGLANEKLFF. The CDR3 bases are TGTGCCTGGCACAGGGGGCTAGCTAATGAAAAACTGTTTTTT.

The rearrangement links TRBV19 to TRBJ1-3; 12 bases match TRBD1. This CDR3 comprises 15 residues. Germline V gene sequence: CDR1 LNHDA, CDR2 SQIVND (reference sequence). Trimming took 11 bases from V and 4 from J; bases not matched to a gene: 9. The CDR3, as DNA: TGTGCCTCCGGGACAGGGGGCGCGGGAGGAAACACCATATATTTT. Translation: CASGTGGAGGNTIYF.

The gene calls are TRBV4-2 and TRBJ1-5, with no clear D. CDR1 is LGHNA, CDR2 YNFKEQ, per germline. The CDR3 contains 16 residues. The V gene lost 3 bases and the J gene lost 0 bases, with 12 bases spanning the gap. The CDR3 loop reads CASSQTAAYSNQPQHF. The CDR3 bases are TGTGCCAGCAGCCAGACGGCGGCTTATAGCAATCAGCCCCAGCATTTT.

CDR3 coding DNA: TGTGCCAGTAGTGGGACAGGGGGCAATCAGCCCCAGCATTTT. Translated: CASSGTGGNQPQHF. This chain joins TRBV19 and TRBJ1-5; 10 bases align to TRBD1. CDR1 and CDR2 (germline): LNHDA, SQIVND (reference sequence). J lost 2 bases, V lost 5 bases, and 0 bases had no gene match. The CDR3 covers 14 residues.

The rearrangement uses TRBV20-1 and TRBJ2-3; D gene unclear. The germline gives CDR1 DFQATT, CDR2 SNEGSKA (reference sequence). The V and J ends lost 1 base and 9 bases respectively, with 8 bases between them. CDR3 length equals 11 residues. The CDR3 sequence is CSARVPITQYF. DNA for the CDR3: TGCAGTGCTAGAGTCCCTATCACGCAGTATTTT.

The gene calls are TRBV30 and TRBJ1-4, with D perhaps matching TRBD1 (5 bases). Germline V gives CDR1 GTSNPN, CDR2 SVGIG (reference sequence). The CDR3 covers 13 residues. The V end lost 5 bases, the J end lost 7 bases, and 14 bases lay between the germline ends. The CDR3 nucleotides are TGTGCCTGGTCCTACGGCGGGGGTGAAAAACTGTTTTTT. This translates into CAWSYGGGEKLFF.

The chain links TRBV24-1 to TRBJ1-6; 8 bases line up with TRBD1. Germline V lookup: CDR1 KGHDR, CDR2 SFDVKD. This CDR3 has 16 amino acids. J was trimmed by 9 bases and V by 7 bases; bases with no gene match: 13. This CDR3 is CATSYTTGGVISPLHF. CDR3 DNA sequence: TGTGCCACCAGCTACACAACAGGGGGAGTTATTTCACCCCTCCACTTT.

This clone came up once. J is TRBJ1-2 and V is TRBV4-1; D ambiguous. Trimming left V 2 bases short and J 8 bases short, with 15 bases between. This CDR3 region has 14 residues. Germline CDR1 reads MGHRA; CDR2 reads YSYEKL. CDR3 coding DNA: TGCGCCAGCAGCCAAACATCCCTCTTGGGAGGCTACACCTTC. Amino acids: CASSQTSLLGGYTF.

This clone was recorded once. The gene calls are TRBV7-3 and TRBJ2-2; 9 bases agree with TRBD2. CDR1 is SGHTA and CDR2 is FQGTGA in the germline V gene. The CDR3 totals 16 residues. Trimming removed 5 bases from V and 2 bases from J; junction bases left unmatched: 6. Here the CDR3 DNA reads TGTGCCAGCAGCCCTCAAGCGGGGGGAAACACCGGGGAGCTGTTTTTT. Its translation: CASSPQAGGNTGELFF.

This clone has only one observation. This rearrangement joins TRBV18 to TRBJ2-5; D gene uncertain. V lost 6 bases to trimming and J lost 5 bases, with 7 bases between them. From germline, CDR1 is KGHSH and CDR2 LQKENI. This CDR3 has 11 residues. The CDR3 DNA sequence: TGTGCCAGCTCTGAAGGGGAGACCCAGTACTTC. This translates into CASSEGETQYF.

The table lists this clone with a count of one. Written as DNA, the CDR3 is TGTGCCAGCAGTGAATTACGGACAATTGGAAACACCATATATTTT. This translates into CASSELRTIGNTIYF. V usage is TRBV25-1 and J usage is TRBJ1-3; TRBD1 might be the D (5 bases). CDR1 and CDR2 (germline): MGHDK, SYGVNS. V lost 1 base and J lost 3, with 10 bases in between. This CDR3 has 15 amino acids. The whole variable domain, filled in from reference TRBV25-1 and TRBJ1-3, reads EADIYQTPRYLVIGTGKKITLECSQTMGHDKMYWYQQDPGMELHLIHYSYGVNSTEKGDLSSESTVSRIRTEHFPLTLESARPSHTSQYLCASSELRTIGNTIYFGEGSWLTVV.

The V gene is TRBV24-1, the J gene TRBJ2-2, with 9 bases lining up with TRBD1. CDR1 and CDR2 from the germline V gene are KGHDR and SFDVKD. The CDR3 is made up of 16 amino acids. The ends lost 4 bases at V and 3 bases at J; junction bases unmatched: 5. As DNA, the CDR3 is TGTGCCACCAGTGAACTGGGACAGGGTTACACCGGGGAGCTGTTTTTT. Its protein product is CATSELGQGYTGELFF.

The rearrangement links TRBV18 to TRBJ1-2; D unclear. V was shortened by 0 bases and J by 7 bases, with 15 bases between the two germline ends. Germline V CDR1 and CDR2: KGHSH, LQKENI. This CDR3 has 15 amino acids. Here the CDR3 DNA reads TGTGCCAGCTCACCACCGGTCGATAGGGTTACTGGCTACACCTTC. Its translation: CASSPPVDRVTGYTF.

The gene calls are TRBV27 and TRBJ1-2; possibly TRBD1 for D (6 bases). Germline CDR1 and CDR2: MNHEY and SMNVEV (reference sequence). The CDR3 loop spans 15 amino acids. V shed 0 bases and J shed 4 bases, with 12 bases lying between them. CDR3 protein: CASSLSGGRAYGYTF. The CDR3 nucleotides read TGTGCCAGCAGTTTATCCGGGGGCAGGGCCTATGGCTACACCTTC.

V is TRBV7-9 and J is TRBJ1-5; 7 nucleotides match TRBD1. The CDR3 runs to 14 residues. V lost 4 bases to trimming and J lost 6 bases; unmatched junction nucleotides: 6. From germline, CDR1 is SEHNR and CDR2 FQNEAQ (reference sequence). The CDR3 DNA is TGTGCCAGCAGCTCAGGAGGGGGCGGTCAGCCCCAGCATTTT. Translated: CASSSGGGGQPQHF.